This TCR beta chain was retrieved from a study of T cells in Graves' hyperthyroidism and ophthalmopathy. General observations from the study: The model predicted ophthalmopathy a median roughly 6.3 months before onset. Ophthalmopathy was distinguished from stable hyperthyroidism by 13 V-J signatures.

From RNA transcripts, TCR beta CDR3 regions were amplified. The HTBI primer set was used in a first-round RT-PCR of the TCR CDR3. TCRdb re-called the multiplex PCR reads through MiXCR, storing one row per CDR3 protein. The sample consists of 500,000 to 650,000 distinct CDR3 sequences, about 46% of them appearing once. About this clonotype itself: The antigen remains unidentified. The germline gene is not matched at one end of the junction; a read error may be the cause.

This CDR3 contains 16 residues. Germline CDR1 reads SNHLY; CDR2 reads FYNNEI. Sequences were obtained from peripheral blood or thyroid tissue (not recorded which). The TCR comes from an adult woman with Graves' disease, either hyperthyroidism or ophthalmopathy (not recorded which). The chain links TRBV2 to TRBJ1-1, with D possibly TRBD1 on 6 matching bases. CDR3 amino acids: CACSGNRGATNTEAFF. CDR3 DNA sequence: TGTGCCTGCAGCGGAAATAGGGGGGCCACGAACACTGAAGCTTTCTTT. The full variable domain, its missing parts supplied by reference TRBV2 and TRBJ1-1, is EPEVTQTPSHQVTQMGQEVILRCVPISNHLYFYWYRQILGQKVEFLVSFYNNEISEKSEIFDDQFSVERPDGSNFTLKIRSTKLEDSAMYFCACSGNRGATNTEAFFGQGTRLTVV.